The clone carrying this T cell receptor beta chain was seen more than once but under ten times. Antigen specificity is unknown. The record originates from a study of cytomegalovirus exposure and HLA in healthy donors. The overall study: A data release that came early held approximately 85 million unique TCRs from HLA-typed donors. Of all 400 or so donors who were genotyped, 80% to 85% belonged to the Caucasian-associated ancestry cluster. General study points: Within an earlier analysis, most TCR beta V segments proved productive either about 87% or about 30% of the time.

V gave up 5 bases and J gave up 6 bases, with 7 bases separating them. Germline lookup yields CDR1 SEHNR and CDR2 FQNEAQ (reference sequence). The CDR3 covers 11 residues. Primers: 60 Vbeta forward and 13 Jbeta reverse. The assay was immunoSEQ multiplex PCR, and TCRdb's table has in-frame clones only and misses some. Seen here are more than 200,000 clones, about 79% observed once, and the top ten hold 1.5% to 2%. Sequenced input: PBMCs. The V call is TRBV7-9, the J call TRBJ1-2; D uncertain. This receptor was identified in a male donor in good health and CMV-seronegative. The CDR3 protein is CASSTVNGYTF. CDR3 DNA sequence: TGTGCCAGCAGCACGGTAAATGGCTACACCTTC.